One and the same sample provided the 32 T cell receptor beta chains below, sequenced in a study of CD8 T cells in Susac syndrome. RNA in amounts of roughly 0.45 to 1 ug was reverse transcribed with random hexamers. Via MiXCR, TCRdb re-called the immunoSEQ multiplex PCR reads, giving one row per CDR3 protein. Of around 200,000 distinct CDR3 sequences listed, approximately 96% are singletons. Material: CD4+ T cells from PBMCs. The receptors come from a human donor with Susac syndrome.

The chain uses TRBV9 and TRBJ2-1; D gene uncertain. CDR1 SGDLS and CDR2 YYNGEE come from the germline V gene. Trimming took 1 base from V and 8 from J, leaving 10 bases between them. The CDR3 totals 13 residues. The CDR3 nucleotides read TGTGCCAGCAGCGTATCGGTACAAGATGAGCAGTTCTTC. It translates to CASSVSVQDEQFF.

In nucleotides, the CDR3 is TGTGCCAGCAGCCAAGGGGGGGACTTTCCCTACAATGAGCAGTTCTTC. Translated: CASSQGGDFPYNEQFF. The chain employs TRBV14 and TRBJ2-1; D is possibly TRBD2 (6 bases). V lost 1 base and J 2 bases, leaving 12 bases between the germline ends. This CDR3 is built from 16 residues. Looked up from germline, CDR1 is SGHDN and CDR2 is FVKESK.

The rearrangement joins TRBV20-1 to TRBJ2-2; TRBD2 is a possible D gene (5 bases). V gave up 7 bases and J gave up 2 bases, with 8 bases separating them. The CDR3 is 12 residues long. CDR1 DFQATT and CDR2 SNEGSKA come from the germline V gene (reference sequence). The DNA for the CDR3 is TGCAGTGTAAGCGGAAACACCGGGGAGCTGTTTTTT. Translation: CSVSGNTGELFF.

This clonotype came up once. V and J are TRBV20-1 and TRBJ2-5, with no clear D. Germline lookup yields CDR1 DFQATT and CDR2 SNEGSKA (reference sequence). Trimming took 0 bases from V and 4 from J, leaving 15 bases between them. CDR3 size: 15 residues. CDR3 amino acids: CSARDDGRGSETQYF. DNA for the CDR3: TGCAGTGCTAGAGATGACGGGCGAGGCTCAGAGACCCAGTACTTC.

The chain joins TRBV30 to TRBJ2-7; no definite D call. Trimming cost V 1 base and J 6 bases, with 4 bases left between them. CDR1 is GTSNPN, CDR2 SVGIG, per germline (reference sequence). This CDR3 has 10 amino acids. CDR3 in amino acids: CAWSGSEQYF. For the CDR3, the DNA is TGTGCCTGGAGTGGCAGCGAGCAGTACTTC.

This clonotype has only one observation. The chain recombines TRBV23-1 with TRBJ2-1; no definite D call. TRBV23-1 is designated an ORF whose function remains uncertain. V gave up 4 bases and J gave up 9 bases, with 7 bases separating them. This CDR3 is 11 amino acids long. CDR3 bases: TGCGCCAGCAGTCGGGCCAGTGAGCAGTTCTTC. Translated: CASSRASEQFF.

This chain uses TRBV6-5 with TRBJ1-2, with D unclear. The CDR3 is made up of 10 amino acids. Germline CDR1 reads MNHEY; CDR2 reads SVGAGI. Trimming removed 11 bases from V and 8 bases from J, with 12 bases in between. The CDR3 region has the DNA TGTGCCGCCGGCTCGGGGGGCTACACCTTC. It specifies CAAGSGGYTF.

The table lists this clonotype with a few counts. The V gene is TRBV4-2, the J gene TRBJ1-1; D uncertain. The V end was cut by 0 bases, the J end by 1 base, with 6 bases between. The CDR3 runs 14 residues. In germline, CDR1 is LGHNA, CDR2 YNFKEQ. CDR3 sequence (DNA): TGTGCCAGCAGCCAAGATCGAGGGAACACTGAAGCTTTCTTT. This sequence encodes CASSQDRGNTEAFF.

The chain carries TRBV11-3 and TRBJ2-2, with no clear D. The CDR3 runs 13 residues. From germline, CDR1 is SGHNT and CDR2 YENEEA. The V end lost 4 bases, the J end lost 7 bases, and 10 bases lay between the germline ends. In DNA, the CDR3 is TGTGCCAGCAGCTCGGAATGGGACGGGGAGCTGTTTTTT. As protein: CASSSEWDGELFF.

The chain has TRBV18 and TRBJ1-2, with TRBD1 as a possible D gene (5 bases). The germline V and J ends were trimmed by 2 bases and 4 bases, with 17 bases remaining between them. Germline-derived CDR1 and CDR2 are KGHSH and LQKENI. The CDR3 has 16 residues. The CDR3 nucleotides read TGTGCCAGCTCACCAGTCGGGGTCGGACAATCCTATGGCTACACCTTC. It specifies CASSPVGVGQSYGYTF.

The chain recombines TRBV28 with TRBJ1-1; TRBD1 might be the D (5 bases). The V and J ends lost 5 bases and 4 bases respectively, with 14 bases between them. The V gene's germline CDR1 is MDHEN and CDR2 SYDVKM. CDR3 length: 14 amino acids. The CDR3: CASSPPGRGTEAFF. In nucleotides, the CDR3 is TGTGCCAGCAGTCCCCCCGGGAGGGGCACTGAAGCTTTCTTT.

This clonotype was detected only a few times. The rearrangement uses TRBV30 and TRBJ1-1; TRBD1 is a possible D gene (5 bases). This CDR3 comprises 14 residues. The V end was cut by 2 bases, the J end by 5 bases, with 15 bases between. Germline CDR1 is GTSNPN and CDR2 is SVGIG (reference sequence). For the CDR3, the DNA is TGTGCCTGGAGTCCAACCAGGGTGGGAACTGAAGCTTTCTTT. Translating gives CAWSPTRVGTEAFF.

This clonotype was seen only once. This chain links TRBV4-1 with TRBJ1-1; 8 nucleotides line up with TRBD1. The CDR3 has 19 residues. The V gene's germline CDR1 is MGHRA and CDR2 YSYEKL. Losses at the gene ends were 0 bases for V and 0 bases for J; bases not matched to a gene: 12. The DNA of the CDR3 is TGCGCCAGCAGCCAAGATCCAGGGGGCCTTGGTTCCATGAACACTGAAGCTTTCTTT. This sequence encodes CASSQDPGGLGSMNTEAFF.

The chain recombines TRBV7-3 with TRBJ1-1, with D perhaps matching TRBD1 (5 bases). Germline loops: CDR1 SGHTA, CDR2 FQGTGA. This CDR3 is 13 amino acids long. The ends were cut back, 5 bases at V and 4 bases at J, with 11 bases in the middle. CDR3 sequence (DNA): TGTGCCAGCAGCCACGGGACGTCCACTGAAGCTTTCTTT. Amino acid sequence: CASSHGTSTEAFF.

The V gene is TRBV24-1, the J gene TRBJ2-1; D is perhaps TRBD1 (5 bases). Trimming took 4 bases from V and 3 from J, leaving 9 bases between them. CDR1 is KGHDR, CDR2 SFDVKD, per germline. The CDR3 consists of 14 residues. The CDR3 loop is CATSDSGNYNEQFF. The CDR3 DNA reads as TGTGCCACCAGTGACTCAGGGAACTACAATGAGCAGTTCTTC.

The CDR3 protein is CASRPSGVETQYF. The CDR3 DNA is TGTGCCAGCAGACCCTCGGGGGTAGAGACCCAGTACTTC. The chain has TRBV6-5 and TRBJ2-5; the D gene is possibly TRBD2 (6 bases). The CDR3 is 13 residues long. Germline assignment: CDR1 MNHEY and CDR2 SVGAGI. Trimming removed 6 bases at V and 4 bases at J, with 12 bases between.

This chain uses TRBV30 with TRBJ2-5; D remains ambiguous. Germline V gene lookup returns CDR1 GTSNPN and CDR2 SVGIG (reference sequence). The V end lost 0 bases, the J end lost 2 bases, and 13 bases lay between the germline ends. The CDR3 length is 15 residues. CDR3 region: CAWSVRLLLQETQYF. In DNA form, the CDR3 reads TGTGCCTGGAGTGTCCGACTGCTACTTCAAGAGACCCAGTACTTC.

The V call is TRBV30, the J call TRBJ1-5; possible D gene TRBD1, 6 bases. CDR3 length equals 14 residues. In germline, CDR1 is GTSNPN, CDR2 SVGIG (reference sequence). V dropped 1 base and J dropped 7 bases, with 14 bases sitting between them. The CDR3 bases are TGTGCCTGGAGTGCAATCAGGGGAGGACAGCCCCAGCATTTT. Its translation is CAWSAIRGGQPQHF.

This clonotype was seen only a few times. The chain joins TRBV3-1 to TRBJ2-1, with TRBD2 matching 7 bases. Trimming at V came to 0 bases and at J to 2 bases, leaving 4 bases not matched to a gene. The CDR3 is made up of 16 amino acids. CDR1 and CDR2 (germline): LGHDT, YNNKEL (reference sequence). The CDR3 is CASSQDRSGPYNEQFF. The CDR3 DNA is TGTGCCAGCAGCCAAGATCGTAGCGGGCCCTACAATGAGCAGTTCTTC.

The V and J genes are TRBV30 and TRBJ1-1; no clear D. Germline V lookup: CDR1 GTSNPN, CDR2 SVGIG (reference sequence). This CDR3 contains 16 residues. V was cut by 4 bases and J by 0 bases, with 18 bases left in between. CDR3 sequence reads: CAWTIWRALMNTEAFF. The CDR3 coding sequence is TGTGCCTGGACAATATGGAGGGCCCTTATGAACACTGAAGCTTTCTTT.

The chain joins TRBV6-1 to TRBJ2-3, with no clear D. The germline CDR1 and CDR2 sequences are MNHNS and SASEGT. V lost 4 bases to trimming and J lost 2 bases, with 7 bases between them. The CDR3 contains 13 residues. In DNA form, the CDR3 reads TGTGCCAGCAGTGGACTGCTCACAGATACGCAGTATTTT. It codes for CASSGLLTDTQYF.

This chain connects TRBV5-1 to TRBJ2-1, with 14 bases matching TRBD2. Germline CDR1 and CDR2: SGHRS and YFSETQ. The length of the CDR3 is 14 residues. Trimming took 4 bases from V and 10 from J; bases not matched to a gene: 4. This CDR3 is CASSGTSGGHEQFF. CDR3 sequence (DNA): TGCGCCAGCAGCGGGACTAGCGGGGGCCACGAGCAGTTCTTC.

The chain recombines TRBV20-1 with TRBJ2-3, with D perhaps TRBD2 (6 bases). Germline-derived CDR1 and CDR2 are DFQATT and SNEGSKA (reference sequence). V lost 0 bases, J lost 8 bases, and 24 bases lay in between. The CDR3 spans 17 residues. CDR3 loop: CSAREGTRGNWGGTQYF. In DNA, the CDR3 is TGCAGTGCTAGAGAGGGCACACGGGGGAACTGGGGCGGTACGCAGTATTTT.

This clonotype was picked up one time. This chain joins TRBV19 and TRBJ1-6; D remains ambiguous. CDR3 size: 15 residues. V lost 7 bases, J lost 5 bases, and 15 bases lay in between. From germline, CDR1 is LNHDA and CDR2 SQIVND (reference sequence). The CDR3 nucleotides are TGTGCCAGTACCGCGGTCTTAGCCGATAATTCACCCCTCCACTTT. This sequence encodes CASTAVLADNSPLHF. The whole variable domain, filled in from reference TRBV19 and TRBJ1-6, reads DGGITQSPKYLFRKEGQNVTLSCEQNLNHDAMYWYRQDPGQGLRLIYYSQIVNDFQKGDIAEGYSVSREKKESFPLTVTSAQKNPTAFYLCASTAVLADNSPLHFGNGTRLTVT.

This clonotype was seen just once. The chain couples TRBV9 to TRBJ2-1; 7 nucleotides match TRBD1. Germline V lookup: CDR1 SGDLS, CDR2 YYNGEE. The CDR3 is 15 residues long. The V segment lost 0 bases and the J segment 7 bases; nucleotides outside the gene matches: 7. CDR3 DNA sequence: TGTGCCAGCAGCGTAGAAGTGGCAGGGGGAAATGAGCAGTTCTTC. It is translated as CASSVEVAGGNEQFF.

The chain is built from TRBV30 and TRBJ1-1; D is undetermined. The CDR3 covers 13 residues. Deletions cut 0 bases from V and 4 bases from J, with 9 bases between. CDR1 is GTSNPN and CDR2 is SVGIG in the germline V gene (reference sequence). The CDR3 DNA sequence: TGTGCCTGGAGTGTTTCTGACATCACTGAAGCTTTCTTT. Translating it yields CAWSVSDITEAFF.

This chain links TRBV12-3 or TRBV12-4 with TRBJ2-1; 11 bases align to TRBD2. Unmatched junction bases numbered 5, after V lost 5 bases and J lost 5 bases. The CDR3 consists of 15 residues. In DNA, the CDR3 is TGTGCCAGCAGTCCCCTAGCGGGGGGAAACAATGAGCAGTTCTTC. Encoded protein: CASSPLAGGNNEQFF.

This chain uses TRBV4-3 with TRBJ2-2; the D call may be TRBD1 or TRBD2 (6 bases each). The CDR3 extends over 15 amino acids. The V end was cut by 4 bases, the J end by 8 bases, with 17 bases between. Germline V gives CDR1 LGHNA, CDR2 YSLEER. CDR3 region: CASSPGAATQGELFF. CDR3 coding DNA: TGCGCCAGCAGCCCGGGGGCAGCGACCCAAGGGGAGCTGTTTTTT.

This clonotype was detected only once. The gene calls are TRBV19 and TRBJ2-1, with unresolved D. Germline CDR1 reads LNHDA; CDR2 reads SQIVND (reference sequence). The CDR3 covers 13 residues. Trimming stripped 3 bases from V and 13 bases from J, with 16 bases between. The CDR3 is CASSMYWASLQFF. The CDR3 nucleotides read TGTGCCAGTAGTATGTACTGGGCTAGTCTCCAGTTCTTC. Complete variable domain (other parts from reference TRBV19 and TRBJ2-1): DGGITQSPKYLFRKEGQNVTLSCEQNLNHDAMYWYRQDPGQGLRLIYYSQIVNDFQKGDIAEGYSVSREKKESFPLTVTSAQKNPTAFYLCASSMYWASLQFFGPGTRLTVL.

The J gene is TRBJ2-7, the V gene TRBV6-6; D is possibly TRBD1 (6 bases). The CDR3 covers 13 residues. The V and J ends lost 9 bases and 2 bases respectively, with 14 bases between them. In germline, CDR1 is MNHNY, CDR2 SVGAGI (reference sequence). The CDR3 region is CASQSGVPYEQYF. The CDR3 DNA is TGTGCCAGTCAGTCAGGGGTCCCCTACGAGCAGTACTTC.

The chain uses TRBV12-3 or TRBV12-4 and TRBJ2-6; D is possibly TRBD1 (6 bases). This CDR3 region has 17 residues. V lost 5 bases and J lost 0, with 14 bases in between. CDR3 in amino acids: CASSRSGQSSGANVLTF. CDR3 nucleotides: TGTGCCAGCAGTCGCTCGGGACAAAGCTCTGGGGCCAACGTCCTGACTTTC.

The chain recombines TRBV19 with TRBJ2-1, with TRBD2 identical over 9 bases. J was trimmed by 7 bases and V by 5 bases; bases with no gene match: 6. The CDR3 runs 14 residues. Germline-derived CDR1 and CDR2 are LNHDA and SQIVND (reference sequence). CDR3 residues: CASSRGGAVNEQFF. As DNA, the CDR3 is TGTGCCAGTAGTCGCGGGGGGGCCGTGAATGAGCAGTTCTTC.